This T cell receptor beta chain derives from a study of blood T cell repertoires in COVID-19. Looking at the study overall: Spain, Italy and the United States supplied samples that represented acute and convalescent COVID-19. The cDNA or gDNA used as material had been derived from T cells, B-cell-depleted T cells, or PBMCs.

CDR3 length equals 16 residues. Germline CDR1 reads SNHLY; CDR2 reads FYNNEI. Trimming took 2 bases from V and 6 from J, leaving 16 bases between them. Patients at the Seattle site were enrolled during active infection and followed longitudinally. Profiled with immunoSEQ multiplex PCR; TCRdb holds only in-frame clones, not every one. Seen here are roughly 260,000 clones, more than 90% observed once, and the top ten hold approximately 2.6%. Sequenced: peripheral blood. The TCR was taken from a person aged 18 to 30 with COVID-19, enrolled during active disease. The chain carries TRBV2 and TRBJ2-2, with D unresolved. Written as DNA, the CDR3 is TGTGCCAGCAGTGAAAGTGGCGGAATGACGGCCGGGGAGCTGTTTTTT. Translated: CASSESGGMTAGELFF.